One sample yielded the 32 T cell receptor beta chains listed below, sequenced in a study of blood T cell repertoires in COVID-19. Profiling relied on immunoSEQ multiplex PCR, and the TCRdb table lists in-frame clones only, not all of them. The data show 300,000 or so clones, roughly 87% seen once. Sequenced sample: PBMCs or T cells enriched from blood (not recorded which). The receptors derive from a woman aged 25 to 39 who had recovered from COVID-19.

The chain couples TRBV18 to TRBJ1-2, with 10 bases matching TRBD1. The CDR3 spans 16 residues. The germline gives CDR1 KGHSH, CDR2 LQKENI. The J segment lost 0 bases and the V segment lost 3 bases, leaving 4 bases of the junction unmatched. The CDR3 spells CASSPRTGGSNYGYTF. As DNA, the CDR3 is TGTGCCAGCTCACCGAGGACAGGGGGATCTAACTATGGCTACACCTTC.

The chain combines TRBV7-2 with TRBJ2-2; tentative D call: TRBD2 (5 bases). V was shortened by 5 bases and J by 5 bases, with 15 bases between the two germline ends. The CDR3 is 15 residues long. CDR1 is SGHTA and CDR2 is FQGNSA in the germline V gene. CDR3 in amino acids: CASSDPRRTTGELFF. The DNA for the CDR3 is TGTGCCAGCAGCGATCCCCGACGGACTACCGGGGAGCTGTTTTTT. The whole variable domain, remainder taken from reference TRBV7-2 and TRBJ2-2, is GAGVSQSPSNKVTEKGKDVELRCDPISGHTALYWYRQSLGQGLEFLIYFQGNSAPDKSGLPSDRFSAERTGGSVSTLTIQRTQQEDSAVYLCASSDPRRTTGELFFGEGSRLTVL.

The J gene is TRBJ2-7, the V gene TRBV10-1; TRBD2 aligns across 11 bases. This CDR3 has 15 residues. CDR1 is WNHNN and CDR2 is SYGVQD in the germline V gene (reference sequence). J lost 4 bases, V lost 5 bases, and 7 bases had no gene match. The CDR3 loop is CASSSPTSGGYEQYF. CDR3 bases: TGCGCCAGCAGTTCCCCCACTAGCGGGGGTTACGAGCAGTACTTC.

This clone appeared a single time. The chain uses TRBV5-1 and TRBJ2-5, with 8 nucleotides matching TRBD2. Germline CDR1 SGHRS, CDR2 YFSETQ. Trimming took 0 bases from V and 2 from J; bases not matched to a gene: 6. There are 16 residues in the CDR3. DNA for the CDR3: TGCGCCAGCAGCTTGGCGAGCGGGGGCCATCAAGAGACCCAGTACTTC. This sequence encodes CASSLASGGHQETQYF.

The chain carries TRBV5-1 and TRBJ2-3, with 9 nucleotides matching TRBD2. The trim removed 2 bases at V and 2 bases at J, leaving 12 bases unmatched. The CDR3 contains 18 residues. Germline CDR1 reads SGHRS; CDR2 reads YFSETQ. CDR3 nucleotides: TGCGCCAGCAGCTTAGGACTAGCGACGGGTAGATTCACAGATACGCAGTATTTT. It encodes CASSLGLATGRFTDTQYF.

The chain recombines TRBV5-1 with TRBJ1-1; 7 nucleotides agree with TRBD1. Trimming at V came to 6 bases and at J to 4 bases, leaving 9 bases not matched to a gene. The germline gives CDR1 SGHRS, CDR2 YFSETQ. The CDR3 is 14 residues long. The DNA for the CDR3 is TGCGCCAGCACGTTCATAGGGGGCGGCACTGAAGCTTTCTTT. Translating gives CASTFIGGGTEAFF.

V and J are TRBV20-1 and TRBJ2-7, with 7 bases lining up with TRBD1. Germline V gives CDR1 DFQATT, CDR2 SNEGSKA (reference sequence). There are 14 residues in the CDR3. The V gene end was trimmed by 3 bases and the J gene end by 2 bases; junction bases not matched to a gene: 7. This chain's CDR3 is CSASKQGTAYEQYF. In DNA form, the CDR3 reads TGCAGTGCTAGTAAACAGGGGACAGCCTACGAGCAGTACTTC.

This clone was counted only a few times. The chain carries TRBV30 and TRBJ2-5, with D uncertain. The CDR3 sequence is 12 residues long. The ends were cut back, 3 bases at V and 5 bases at J, with 10 bases in the middle. CDR1 is GTSNPN, CDR2 SVGIG, per germline (reference sequence). For the CDR3, the DNA is TGTGCCTGGAGGGGCTCCCGGGAGACCCAGTACTTC. Protein: CAWRGSRETQYF.

The V call is TRBV30, the J call TRBJ2-2; no definite D call. With 5 bases removed from V and 2 bases from J, the gap between germline ends came to 9 bases. The CDR3 contains 13 residues. The germline CDR1 and CDR2 sequences are GTSNPN and SVGIG (reference sequence). The CDR3 is CAWATLNTGELFF. CDR3 nucleotide sequence: TGTGCCTGGGCGACACTTAACACCGGGGAGCTGTTTTTT.

J is TRBJ1-2 and V is TRBV7-8; 7 bases match TRBD1. The CDR3 contains 14 residues. The V and J ends lost 3 bases and 10 bases, in that order; junction bases with no gene match: 11. Looked up from germline, CDR1 is SGHVS and CDR2 is FQNEAQ. Here the CDR3 DNA reads TGTGCCAGCAGCTTCCGGACAGGCCAAGTGGCCTACACCTTC. Translation: CASSFRTGQVAYTF.

The CDR3 here is CAWTRGGLYNEQFF. As DNA, the CDR3 is TGTGCCTGGACGCGGGGGGGCCTATACAATGAGCAGTTCTTC. This chain connects TRBV30 to TRBJ2-1, with 9 bases aligning to TRBD2. The CDR3 has 14 amino acids. Germline assignment: CDR1 GTSNPN and CDR2 SVGIG (reference sequence). Trimming removed 4 bases from V and 4 bases from J; junction bases left unmatched: 5.

The count of this clone is one. The sample holds other DNA sequences that translate to the same CDR3. The J gene is TRBJ2-7, the V gene TRBV4-3; D possibly corresponds to TRBD1 (5 bases). This CDR3 spans 13 amino acids. The V gene's germline CDR1 is LGHNA and CDR2 YSLEER. V gave up 1 base and J gave up 3 bases, with 7 bases separating them. For the CDR3, the DNA is TGCGCCAGCAGCCAAGGGACATTCTACGAGCAGTACTTC. Protein sequence: CASSQGTFYEQYF.

This chain links TRBV4-2 with TRBJ1-2; the D gene is possibly TRBD1 (5 bases). The CDR3 consists of 15 residues. CDR1 and CDR2 from the germline V gene are LGHNA and YNFKEQ. V was cut by 2 bases and J by 1 base, with 11 bases left in between. CDR3 nucleotide sequence: TGTGCCAGCAGCCAAAGGGGAGGGTTTAACTATGGCTACACCTTC. This sequence encodes CASSQRGGFNYGYTF.

The chain recombines TRBV4-1 with TRBJ1-2; 7 bases map to TRBD1. The V gene's germline CDR1 is MGHRA and CDR2 YSYEKL. The CDR3 consists of 15 residues. J was trimmed by 8 bases and V by 4 bases; bases with no gene match: 13. This CDR3 reads CASSPGQEGSRGYTF. CDR3 nucleotide sequence: TGCGCCAGCAGCCCAGGACAGGAAGGATCGAGAGGCTACACCTTC.

This chain connects TRBV7-2 to TRBJ1-1, with a weak D call TRBD1 (5 bases). The length of the CDR3 is 15 residues. The germline V and J ends were trimmed by 5 bases and 1 base, with 14 bases remaining between them. Germline CDR1 and CDR2: SGHTA and FQGNSA. CDR3 nucleotide sequence: TGTGCCAGCAGCCCATCGTCAACAGGGAACACTGAAGCTTTCTTT. Translation: CASSPSSTGNTEAFF.

V and J are TRBV30 and TRBJ1-2; D not certain. Trimming left V 3 bases short and J 8 bases short, with 13 bases between. Germline V CDR1 and CDR2: GTSNPN, SVGIG (reference sequence). This CDR3 has 12 residues. The CDR3 DNA follows: TGTGCCTGGAGAGAGGGTTCGGGGGGCTACACCTTC. This translates into CAWREGSGGYTF. Full variable domain (missing parts from reference TRBV30 and TRBJ1-2): SQTIHQWPATLVQPVGSPLSLECTVEGTSNPNLYWYRQAAGRGLQLLFYSVGIGQISSEVPQNLSASRPQDRQFILSSKKLLLSDSGFYLCAWREGSGGYTFGSGTRLTVV.

The chain joins TRBV5-1 to TRBJ2-7, with 7 bases fitting TRBD2. CDR3 length equals 15 residues. The germline CDR1 and CDR2 sequences are SGHRS and YFSETQ. J lost 3 bases, V lost 4 bases, and 10 bases had no gene match. The CDR3 sequence: CASSPQGGMSYEQYF. The CDR3 DNA reads TGCGCCAGCAGCCCCCAGGGAGGGATGAGCTACGAGCAGTACTTC.

The chain is built from TRBV30 and TRBJ1-4; 8 bases are shared with TRBD1. With 7 bases clipped from V and 8 bases from J, the junction kept 6 bases outside the gene matches. The CDR3 spans 12 residues. In germline, CDR1 is GTSNPN, CDR2 SVGIG (reference sequence). CDR3 bases: TGTGCCTTGGACAGGGAAGAAGAAAAACTGTTTTTT. Its translation is CALDREEEKLFF. Combining the CDR3 with reference TRBV30 and TRBJ1-4 gives the whole variable domain SQTIHQWPATLVQPVGSPLSLECTVEGTSNPNLYWYRQAAGRGLQLLFYSVGIGQISSEVPQNLSASRPQDRQFILSSKKLLLSDSGFYLCALDREEEKLFFGSGTQLSVL.

This clone was counted only a few times. V is TRBV24-1 and J is TRBJ2-7, with a possible D match to TRBD1 (6 bases). Germline CDR1 KGHDR, CDR2 SFDVKD. V was clipped by 7 bases and J by 0 bases, with 12 bases between them. The CDR3 loop spans 14 amino acids. The CDR3 loop reads CATRGDRSSYEQYF. In DNA form, the CDR3 reads TGTGCCACCAGGGGTGACAGGTCCTCCTACGAGCAGTACTTC.

Here the CDR3 reads CASSISAVSYGYTF. Written as DNA, the CDR3 is TGTGCCAGTAGTATATCAGCGGTGAGCTATGGCTACACCTTC. The rearrangement uses TRBV19 and TRBJ1-2; no clear D gene. Germline assignment: CDR1 LNHDA and CDR2 SQIVND (reference sequence). The CDR3 runs 14 residues. V was cut by 2 bases and J by 4 bases, with 11 bases left in between.

This clone was counted once. This chain uses TRBV27 with TRBJ2-1, with D tentatively TRBD2 (6 bases). Per the germline V gene, CDR1 is MNHEY and CDR2 is SMNVEV (reference sequence). Trimming removed 0 bases from V and 8 bases from J, with 8 bases in between. The CDR3 is 13 residues long. CDR3 in DNA: TGTGCCAGCAGTTTATCCCGACTAGATGAGCAGTTCTTC. Translating gives CASSLSRLDEQFF.

This clone occurred once. The chain joins TRBV2 to TRBJ1-2; no definite D call. Germline lookup yields CDR1 SNHLY and CDR2 FYNNEI. V lost 5 bases to trimming and J lost 1 base, with 8 bases between them. The CDR3 covers 13 residues. CDR3 coding DNA: TGTGCCAGCAGTCAGTCCCTTAACTATGGCTACACCTTC. Translation: CASSQSLNYGYTF.

The chain has TRBV20-1 and TRBJ1-5; no firm D call. This CDR3 spans 11 amino acids. The V end lost 2 bases, the J end lost 7 bases, and 6 bases lay between the germline ends. The germline V gene encodes CDR1 DFQATT and CDR2 SNEGSKA (reference sequence). CDR3 in amino acids: CSARSGQPQHF. The CDR3 nucleotides are TGCAGTGCTAGAAGTGGCCAGCCCCAGCATTTT.

The chain uses TRBV29-1 and TRBJ2-1; 8 bases line up with TRBD2. Germline loops: CDR1 SQVTM, CDR2 ANQGSEA. V shed 7 bases and J 5 bases; nucleotides not matched to a gene: 7. This CDR3 is 13 amino acids long. The CDR3 DNA reads TGCAGCGCGGGGGGGCGCGCCGACAATGAGCAGTTCTTC. Amino acids: CSAGGRADNEQFF.

The J gene is TRBJ1-6, the V gene TRBV3-1 (or the pseudogene TRBV3-2); no clear D gene. The CDR3 totals 15 residues. CDR1 is LGHDT and CDR2 is YNNKEL in the germline V gene (reference sequence). The germline V and J ends were trimmed by 5 bases and 0 bases, with 8 bases remaining between them. CDR3 bases: TGTGCCAGCAGCGAAGTCGGCTCCTATAATTCACCCCTCCACTTT. Its protein product is CASSEVGSYNSPLHF.

This chain joins TRBV19 and TRBJ2-7; 7 bases map to TRBD1. Germline CDR1 LNHDA, CDR2 SQIVND (reference sequence). The CDR3 spans 14 residues. J lost 5 bases, V lost 3 bases, and 7 bases had no gene match. The CDR3 DNA is TGTGCCAGTAGTATCCGGGCAGGGGGACACGAGCAGTACTTC. It is translated as CASSIRAGGHEQYF.

The V gene is TRBV7-9, the J gene TRBJ2-1, with TRBD2 matching 13 bases. J was trimmed by 4 bases and V by 2 bases; bases with no gene match: 8. This CDR3 is 18 amino acids long. The germline gives CDR1 SEHNR, CDR2 FQNEAQ (reference sequence). CDR3 nucleotide sequence: TGTGCCAGCAGCTTAAGGGGACTAGCGGGGAAGGGGTACAATGAGCAGTTCTTC. Translating it yields CASSLRGLAGKGYNEQFF.

This clone occurred once. The chain joins TRBV5-6 to TRBJ2-7; a possible D gene is TRBD1 (7 bases). This CDR3 contains 14 residues. V was cut by 4 bases and J by 3 bases, with 14 bases left in between. Germline CDR1 reads SGHDT; CDR2 reads YYEEEE. For the CDR3, the DNA is TGTGCCAGCAGCCCCGCGGGACAGTTCTACGAGCAGTACTTC. Encoded protein: CASSPAGQFYEQYF.

The V and J genes are TRBV6-1 and TRBJ2-5; perhaps TRBD1 as D (5 bases). This CDR3 is built from 17 residues. V dropped 4 bases and J dropped 3 bases, with 21 bases sitting between them. Germline CDR1 and CDR2: MNHNS and SASEGT. CDR3 nucleotide sequence: TGTGCCAGCAGTGGGCCTAAGGCAGGGTCTTTCGAAGAGACCCAGTACTTC. It encodes CASSGPKAGSFEETQYF.

This rearrangement joins TRBV19 to TRBJ2-1; D possibly corresponds to TRBD1 (5 bases). The V gene lost 1 base and the J gene lost 7 bases, with 8 bases spanning the gap. The CDR3 runs to 13 residues. Germline V gene data show CDR1 as LNHDA and CDR2 as SQIVND (reference sequence). CDR3 residues: CASSIGRGNEQFF. Here the CDR3 DNA reads TGTGCCAGTAGTATAGGAAGGGGTAATGAGCAGTTCTTC.

This clone was seen a single time. The chain carries TRBV2 and TRBJ2-7; perhaps TRBD2 as D (5 bases). Trimming removed 7 bases at V and 6 bases at J, with 7 bases between. CDR1 SNHLY and CDR2 FYNNEI come from the germline V gene. The CDR3 totals 10 residues. For the CDR3, the DNA is TGTGCCAGCACTCGGGGCGAGCAGTACTTC. Translating gives CASTRGEQYF.

In this sample, this clone turned up a few times. The chain couples TRBV6-1 to TRBJ1-5, with D perhaps TRBD1 (5 bases). V lost 1 base, J lost 6 bases, and 13 bases lay in between. The CDR3 contains 15 residues. Germline CDR1 reads MNHNS; CDR2 reads SASEGT. The chain's CDR3 is CASSEGRAGGQPQHF. The CDR3 DNA follows: TGTGCCAGCAGTGAAGGCAGGGCGGGGGGTCAGCCCCAGCATTTT.